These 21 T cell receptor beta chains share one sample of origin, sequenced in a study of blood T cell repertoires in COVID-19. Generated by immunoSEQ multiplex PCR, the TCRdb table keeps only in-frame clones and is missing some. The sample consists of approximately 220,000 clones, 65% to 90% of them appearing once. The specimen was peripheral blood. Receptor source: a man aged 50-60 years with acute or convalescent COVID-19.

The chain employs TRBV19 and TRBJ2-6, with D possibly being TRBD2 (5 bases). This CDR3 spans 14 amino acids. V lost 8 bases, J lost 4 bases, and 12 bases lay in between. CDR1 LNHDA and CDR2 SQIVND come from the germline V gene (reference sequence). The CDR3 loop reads CASAQRRGANVLTF. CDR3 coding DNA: TGTGCCAGTGCTCAGCGGCGAGGGGCCAACGTCCTGACTTTC.

The CDR3 nucleotides are TGTGCCAGCAAACTAGCGGGGAGCTCCTACAATGAGCAGTTCTTC. Residues: CASKLAGSSYNEQFF. This chain connects TRBV6-5 to TRBJ2-1, with TRBD2 matching over 10 bases. The CDR3 is 15 amino acids. After removal of 7 bases from V and 0 bases from J, the junction contained 3 bases not matched to a gene. The germline CDR1 and CDR2 sequences are MNHEY and SVGAGI.

The CDR3 coding sequence is TGTGCCAGCAGCGTAGGTCAGATGACTGGAAACACCATATATTTT. Its translation is CASSVGQMTGNTIYF. The rearrangement joins TRBV9 to TRBJ1-3; D unresolved. Between the trimmed V and J ends, which lost 0 bases and 2 bases, there was a span of 9 bases. From germline, CDR1 is SGDLS and CDR2 YYNGEE. This CDR3 is built from 15 residues. Full variable domain (remainder filled in from reference TRBV9 and TRBJ1-3): DSGVTQTPKHLITATGQRVTLRCSPRSGDLSVYWYQQSLDQGLQFLIQYYNGEERAKGNILERFSAQQFPDLHSELNLSSLELGDSALYFCASSVGQMTGNTIYFGEGSWLTVV.

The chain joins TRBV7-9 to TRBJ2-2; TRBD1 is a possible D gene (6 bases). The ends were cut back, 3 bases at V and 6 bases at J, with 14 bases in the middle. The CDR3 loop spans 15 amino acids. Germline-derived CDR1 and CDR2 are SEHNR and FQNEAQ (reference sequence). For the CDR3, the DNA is TGTGCCAGCAGCTTGAGCAGGGGCGCTTCCGGGGAGCTGTTTTTT. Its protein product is CASSLSRGASGELFF.

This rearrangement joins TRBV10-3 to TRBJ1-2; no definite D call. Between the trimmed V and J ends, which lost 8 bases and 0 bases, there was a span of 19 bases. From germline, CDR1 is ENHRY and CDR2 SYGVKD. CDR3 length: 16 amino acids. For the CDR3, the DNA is TGTGCCATCTTAAAAAGGGAGCAGGCTCCTAACTATGGCTACACCTTC. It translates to CAILKREQAPNYGYTF.

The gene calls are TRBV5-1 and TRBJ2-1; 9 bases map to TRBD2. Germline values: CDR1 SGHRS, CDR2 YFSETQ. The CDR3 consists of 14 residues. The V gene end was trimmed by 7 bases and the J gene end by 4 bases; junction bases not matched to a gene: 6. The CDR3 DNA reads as TGCGCCAGCGGGGCTAGCGGGGTTTACAATGAGCAGTTCTTC. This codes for CASGASGVYNEQFF.

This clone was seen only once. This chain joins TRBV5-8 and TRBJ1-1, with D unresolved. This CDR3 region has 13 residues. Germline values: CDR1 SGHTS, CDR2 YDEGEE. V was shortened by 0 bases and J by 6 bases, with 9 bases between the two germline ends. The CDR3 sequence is CASSLVGSAEAFF. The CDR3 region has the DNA TGTGCCAGCAGCTTGGTTGGCTCCGCTGAAGCTTTCTTT.

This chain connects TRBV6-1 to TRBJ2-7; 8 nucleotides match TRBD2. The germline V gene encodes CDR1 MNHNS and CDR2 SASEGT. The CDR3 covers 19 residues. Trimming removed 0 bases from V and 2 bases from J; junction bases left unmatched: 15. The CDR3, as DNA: TGTGCCAGCAGTGAAGCTCCCCGGCGGCTAGCGGGTGACACCTACGAGCAGTACTTC. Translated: CASSEAPRRLAGDTYEQYF.

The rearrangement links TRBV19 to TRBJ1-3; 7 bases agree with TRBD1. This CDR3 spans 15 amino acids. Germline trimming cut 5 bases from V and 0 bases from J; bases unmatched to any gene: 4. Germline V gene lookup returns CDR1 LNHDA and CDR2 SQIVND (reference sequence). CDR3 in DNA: TGTGCCAGTAGTGCCCGGGACAGCTCTGGAAACACCATATATTTT. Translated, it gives CASSARDSSGNTIYF.

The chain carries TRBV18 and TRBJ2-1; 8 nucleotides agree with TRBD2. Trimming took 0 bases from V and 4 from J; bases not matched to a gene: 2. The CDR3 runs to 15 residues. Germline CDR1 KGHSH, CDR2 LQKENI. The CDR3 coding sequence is TGTGCCAGCTCACCACCGGGGACTAGTTACAATGAGCAGTTCTTC. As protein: CASSPPGTSYNEQFF.

The CDR3 bases are TGTGCCAGCACCATCTTAGCGGGGTCCACAGATACGCAGTATTTT. Translating it yields CASTILAGSTDTQYF. The V gene is TRBV5-4, the J gene TRBJ2-3, with 8 bases fitting TRBD2. The CDR3 runs 15 residues. With 6 bases clipped from V and 2 bases from J, the junction kept 8 bases outside the gene matches. Germline loops: CDR1 SGHNT, CDR2 YYREEE (reference sequence).

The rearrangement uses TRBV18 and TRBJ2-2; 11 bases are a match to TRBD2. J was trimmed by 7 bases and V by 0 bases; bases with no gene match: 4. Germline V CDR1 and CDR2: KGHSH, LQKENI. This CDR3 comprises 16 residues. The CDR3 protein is CASSPPGTSGYGELFF. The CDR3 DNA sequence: TGTGCCAGCTCACCACCGGGGACTAGCGGATACGGGGAGCTGTTTTTT.

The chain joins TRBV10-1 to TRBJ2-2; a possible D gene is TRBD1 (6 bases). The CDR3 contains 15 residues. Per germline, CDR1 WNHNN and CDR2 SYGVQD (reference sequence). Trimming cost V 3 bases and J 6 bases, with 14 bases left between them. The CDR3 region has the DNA TGCGCCAGCAGTGATAGGTGGGGGCCGGCCGGGGAGCTGTTTTTT. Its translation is CASSDRWGPAGELFF.

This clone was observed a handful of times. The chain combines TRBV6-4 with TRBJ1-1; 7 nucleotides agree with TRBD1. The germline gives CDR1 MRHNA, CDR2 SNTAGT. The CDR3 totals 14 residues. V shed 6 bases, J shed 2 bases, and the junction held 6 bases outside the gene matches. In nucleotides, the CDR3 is TGTGCCAGCAGGCAGGGGGACGGAAACACTGAAGCTTTCTTT. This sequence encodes CASRQGDGNTEAFF.

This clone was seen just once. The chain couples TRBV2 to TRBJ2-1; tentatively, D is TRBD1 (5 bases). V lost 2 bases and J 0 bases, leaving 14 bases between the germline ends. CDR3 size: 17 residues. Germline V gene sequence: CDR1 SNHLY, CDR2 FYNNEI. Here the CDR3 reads CASSERGRASSYNEQFF. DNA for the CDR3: TGTGCCAGCAGTGAAAGGGGCAGGGCCAGCTCCTACAATGAGCAGTTCTTC.

DNA of the CDR3: TGTGCCAGCAGTAGACAGGGGGGGAACACTGAAGCTTTCTTT. Translation: CASSRQGGNTEAFF. J is TRBJ1-1 and V is TRBV6-5, with 9 bases aligning to TRBD1. There are 14 residues in the CDR3. J was trimmed by 1 base and V by 5 bases; bases with no gene match: 2. Germline loops: CDR1 MNHEY, CDR2 SVGAGI.

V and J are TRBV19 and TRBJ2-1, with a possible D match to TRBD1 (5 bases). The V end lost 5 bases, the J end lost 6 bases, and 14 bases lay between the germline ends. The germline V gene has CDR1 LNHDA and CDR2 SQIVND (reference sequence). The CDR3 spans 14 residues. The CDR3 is CASSGQGIVNEQFF. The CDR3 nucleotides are TGTGCCAGTAGTGGGCAGGGTATCGTCAATGAGCAGTTCTTC.

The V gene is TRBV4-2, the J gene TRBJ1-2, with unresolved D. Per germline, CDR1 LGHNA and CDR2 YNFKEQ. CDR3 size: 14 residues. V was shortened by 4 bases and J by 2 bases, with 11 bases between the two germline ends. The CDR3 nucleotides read TGTGCCAGCAGCCCGCCGGAGGGCAACTATGGCTACACCTTC. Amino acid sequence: CASSPPEGNYGYTF.

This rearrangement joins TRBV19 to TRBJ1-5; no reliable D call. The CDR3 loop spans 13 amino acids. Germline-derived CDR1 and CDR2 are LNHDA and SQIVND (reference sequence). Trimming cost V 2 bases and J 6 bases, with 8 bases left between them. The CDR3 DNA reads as TGTGCCAGTAGTATAATCCATAGTCAGCCCCAGCATTTT. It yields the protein CASSIIHSQPQHF.

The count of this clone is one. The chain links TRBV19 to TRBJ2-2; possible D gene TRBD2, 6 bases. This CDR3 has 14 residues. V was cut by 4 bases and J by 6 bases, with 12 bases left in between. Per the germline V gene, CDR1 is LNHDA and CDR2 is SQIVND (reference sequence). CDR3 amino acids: CASSKPGEAGELFF. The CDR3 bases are TGTGCCAGTAGTAAACCGGGGGAAGCCGGGGAGCTGTTTTTT.

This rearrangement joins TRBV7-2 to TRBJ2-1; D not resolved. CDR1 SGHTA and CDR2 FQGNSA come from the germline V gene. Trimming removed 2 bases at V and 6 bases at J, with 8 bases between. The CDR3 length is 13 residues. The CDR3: CASSLRVPNEQFF. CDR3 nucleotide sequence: TGTGCCAGCAGCTTACGGGTCCCCAATGAGCAGTTCTTC.